The 18 T cell receptor beta chains in this list originate from one sample, sequenced in a study of beta chain features in type 1 diabetes. Findings and limits, study-wide: Type 1 diabetes patients showed a moderate but significant shortening of TCRB CDR3s in all four CD4+ subsets.

These receptors are not linked to any known antigen. What was sequenced were expressed TCRB transcripts, since all of the isolated RNA had been reverse transcribed. TCRdb's table, derived via immunoSEQ multiplex PCR, lists solely in-frame clones and lacks some. The sample lists almost 350,000 clones; about a tenth were seen once. The sequenced sample was central memory CD4+ T cells from blood. The source is a young man with type 1 diabetes.

The chain uses TRBV29-1 and TRBJ2-2, with a possible D match to TRBD1 (5 bases). Germline V gene lookup returns CDR1 SQVTM and CDR2 ANQGSEA. With 7 bases removed from V and 5 bases from J, the gap between germline ends came to 14 bases. The CDR3 extends over 13 amino acids. CDR3 sequence (DNA): TGCAGCGCTTTAGGGGCCTGGACCGGGGAGCTGTTTTTT. This sequence encodes CSALGAWTGELFF.

This clone was seen at least ten times. The CDR3 region has the DNA TGTGCCAGCAGCTCAGAATTCCCGTCACAAGAGACCCAGTACTTC. Protein: CASSSEFPSQETQYF. The rearrangement links TRBV7-2 to TRBJ2-5, with D uncertain. Trimming left V 4 bases short and J 2 bases short, with 14 bases between. The CDR3 spans 15 residues. In germline, CDR1 is SGHTA, CDR2 FQGNSA.

This clone was counted ten times or more. The rearrangement joins TRBV7-2 to TRBJ2-6; D uncertain. V lost 2 bases to trimming and J lost 0 bases, with 8 bases between them. This CDR3 is built from 16 residues. The V gene's germline CDR1 is SGHTA and CDR2 FQGNSA. The DNA of the CDR3 is TGTGCCAGCAGCTTAATTACCTTCTCTGGGGCCAACGTCCTGACTTTC. This sequence encodes CASSLITFSGANVLTF.

This clone has a handful of counts. The chain has TRBV4-3 and TRBJ1-2, with D possibly matching TRBD1 (5 bases). The CDR3 is 15 amino acids. V was trimmed by 4 bases and J by 4 bases, leaving 16 bases between them. Germline assignment: CDR1 LGHNA and CDR2 YSLEER. The chain's CDR3 is CASSLGGVTFYGYTF. For the CDR3, the DNA is TGCGCCAGCAGCCTCGGAGGGGTCACCTTCTATGGCTACACCTTC.

The chain carries TRBV7-2 and TRBJ2-1; TRBD2 might be the D (6 bases). The CDR3 extends over 13 amino acids. Between the trimmed V and J ends, which lost 5 bases and 10 bases, there was a span of 15 bases. CDR1 is SGHTA, CDR2 FQGNSA, per germline. The CDR3 bases are TGTGCCAGCAGCCCACTAGCCCCATTCGAGCAGTTCTTC. Translating gives CASSPLAPFEQFF.

This clone appeared a few times. The genes are TRBV30 and TRBJ1-2, with D unclear. Germline assignment: CDR1 GTSNPN and CDR2 SVGIG (reference sequence). V lost 8 bases and J 7 bases, leaving 20 bases between the germline ends. This CDR3 has 13 amino acids. CDR3 coding DNA: TGTGCCAGCAGCCGCCCCGGGTTGGGTGGCTACACCTTC. Its protein product is CASSRPGLGGYTF.

The V call is TRBV2, the J call TRBJ1-2, with D tentatively TRBD1 (5 bases). The V end was cut by 4 bases, the J end by 0 bases, with 15 bases between. Germline CDR1 and CDR2: SNHLY and FYNNEI. CDR3 length equals 16 residues. CDR3 loop: CASSGIRGGPNYGYTF. CDR3 nucleotides: TGTGCCAGCAGTGGCATTAGGGGAGGTCCTAACTATGGCTACACCTTC.

The V call is TRBV9, the J call TRBJ2-7; 10 positions agree with TRBD1. The junction had 4 bases not matched to a gene; V was cut back by 0 bases and J by 4 bases. This CDR3 is 15 amino acids long. Germline CDR1 and CDR2: SGDLS and YYNGEE. This CDR3 reads CASSVGQGASYEQYF. As DNA, the CDR3 is TGTGCCAGCAGCGTAGGACAGGGGGCTAGTTACGAGCAGTACTTC.

V usage is TRBV11-2 and J usage is TRBJ2-3; 9 bases are shared with TRBD2. This CDR3 comprises 16 residues. Per germline, CDR1 SGHAT and CDR2 FQNNGV. V lost 1 base to trimming and J lost 3 bases; unmatched junction nucleotides: 5. CDR3 region: CASSLVASGVTDTQYF. DNA for the CDR3: TGTGCCAGCAGCTTAGTAGCTAGCGGGGTTACAGATACGCAGTATTTT.

This clone was seen a handful of times. This rearrangement joins TRBV30 to TRBJ2-7; the match to TRBD2 covers 9 bases. After removal of 8 bases from V and 0 bases from J, the junction contained 8 bases not matched to a gene. Germline CDR1 reads GTSNPN; CDR2 reads SVGIG (reference sequence). This CDR3 contains 14 residues. The DNA of the CDR3 is TGTGCCACCGGGAGCGGGGGGCTCTCCTACGAGCAGTACTTC. It encodes CATGSGGLSYEQYF. Looking up the rest from reference TRBV30 and TRBJ2-7 gives the full variable domain: SQTIHQWPATLVQPVGSPLSLECTVEGTSNPNLYWYRQAAGRGLQLLFYSVGIGQISSEVPQNLSASRPQDRQFILSSKKLLLSDSGFYLCATGSGGLSYEQYFGPGTRLTVT.

The table lists this clone with a few counts. The genes are TRBV5-1 and TRBJ2-7, with a possible D match to TRBD1 (5 bases). Per germline, CDR1 SGHRS and CDR2 YFSETQ. Trimming shortened V by 1 base and J by 3 bases, and 11 bases separated the two germline ends. The CDR3 runs to 14 residues. The CDR3 reads CASSLSAGHYEQYF. The CDR3 DNA reads TGCGCCAGCAGCTTGTCGGCAGGGCACTACGAGCAGTACTTC.

This chain connects TRBV18 to TRBJ2-2, with 7 bases aligning to TRBD1. CDR3 size: 15 residues. J gave up 3 bases and V 4 bases, and 5 bases lay outside the gene matches. CDR1 and CDR2 (germline): KGHSH, LQKENI. The CDR3 DNA sequence: TGTGCCAGCTCACTCGACAGGGCGTACACCGGGGAGCTGTTTTTT. This sequence encodes CASSLDRAYTGELFF.

At least ten counts were recorded for this clone. The chain has TRBV12-5 and TRBJ2-5; no clear D gene. The length of the CDR3 is 18 residues. Germline loops: CDR1 LGHNT, CDR2 FRNRAP. Trimming shortened V by 2 bases and J by 5 bases, and 24 bases separated the two germline ends. The DNA for the CDR3 is TGTGCTAGTGGTTTGCCTCCCCCACTAAGGGCTCATGAGGAGACCCAGTACTTC. Encoded protein: CASGLPPPLRAHEETQYF. The entire variable domain, with the rest obtained from reference TRBV12-5 and TRBJ2-5, is as follows: DARVTQTPRHKVTEMGQEVTMRCQPILGHNTVFWYRQTMMQGLELLAYFRNRAPLDDSGMPKDRFSAEMPDATLATLKIQPSEPRDSAVYFCASGLPPPLRAHEETQYFGPGTRLLVL.

Only a few counts were recorded for this clone. The rearrangement joins TRBV4-3 to TRBJ2-3, with TRBD1 matching 7 bases. This CDR3 spans 13 amino acids. Germline CDR1 reads LGHNA; CDR2 reads YSLEER. The junction had 3 bases not matched to a gene; V was cut back by 0 bases and J by 9 bases. The CDR3 is CASSQEGQSTQYF. CDR3 bases: TGCGCCAGCAGCCAAGAGGGACAGTCAACGCAGTATTTT.

This clone was observed a handful of times. This chain connects TRBV10-3 to TRBJ1-2; weak D call: TRBD1 (5 bases). The CDR3 spans 14 residues. The germline V gene encodes CDR1 ENHRY and CDR2 SYGVKD. V shed 3 bases and J shed 3 bases, with 11 bases lying between them. The CDR3 here is CAISEPGNDYGYTF. The CDR3 DNA is TGTGCCATCAGTGAACCAGGGAACGACTATGGCTACACCTTC.

This clone was seen only a few times. The V call is TRBV23-1, the J call TRBJ2-2; no clear D gene. TRBV23-1 is annotated as an ORF whose role is uncertain. This CDR3 is 16 amino acids long. Trimming stripped 6 bases from V and 0 bases from J, with 14 bases between. CDR3 sequence reads: CASRPHQVSNTGELFF. The CDR3 nucleotides read TGCGCCAGCAGGCCACATCAGGTCTCGAACACCGGGGAGCTGTTTTTT.

This clone was found many times. The chain uses TRBV2 and TRBJ1-1; perhaps TRBD1 as D (6 bases). The CDR3 loop spans 15 amino acids. V lost 7 bases and J 2 bases, leaving 17 bases between the germline ends. Per germline, CDR1 SNHLY and CDR2 FYNNEI. CDR3 protein: CASTRLAGTNTEAFF. The CDR3 region has the DNA TGTGCCAGCACTAGATTAGCAGGGACAAACACTGAAGCTTTCTTT.

In its sample, this clone was seen a few times. The rearrangement links TRBV29-1 to TRBJ2-1, with a possible D match to TRBD1 (6 bases). The CDR3 runs 11 residues. Germline V gene lookup returns CDR1 SQVTM and CDR2 ANQGSEA. Trimming pared 7 bases from V and 7 bases from J, leaving 11 bases between. CDR3 loop: CSASRGNEQFF. The CDR3 nucleotides are TGCAGCGCTAGTAGGGGGAATGAGCAGTTCTTC.